The T cell receptor beta chain under discussion was sequenced for a study of cytomegalovirus exposure and HLA in healthy donors. Study-wide context: The 120 or so validation repertoires were produced on the same platform as the 550 to 700 repertoires of the first cohort. This was reported in a later analysis.

Broader study findings: The classifier, whose performance was assessed in both the original and validation cohorts, reportedly diagnosed cytomegalovirus status with high specificity and sensitivity. Testing in vitro showed a few CMV-associated chains specific for CMV antigens.

Method: immunoSEQ multiplex PCR; TCRdb's copy keeps in-frame clones and lacks some. The table records under 150,000 clones, roughly 90% of them present only once. It was the roughly 110-subject validation cohort, separate from the approximately 700-subject first cohort, to which the donors belonged. This clone has more than one count but fewer than ten. Its antigen is not identified. The ends were cut back, 0 bases at V and 0 bases at J, with 5 bases in the middle. The CDR3 consists of 14 residues. Looked up from germline, CDR1 is SGDLS and CDR2 is YYNGEE. The source material was PBMCs. The receptor was derived from a man younger than 30 in good health and CMV-seronegative. The chain employs TRBV9 and TRBJ2-3; D uncertain. CDR3 sequence (DNA): TGTGCCAGCAGCGTAGACGGGAGCACAGATACGCAGTATTTT. Protein sequence: CASSVDGSTDTQYF.